This T cell receptor beta chain derives from a study of blood T cell repertoires in COVID-19. Across the whole study: Donors in the United States, Italy and Spain gave samples during acute or convalescent COVID-19. T cells, B-cell-depleted T cells, or PBMCs provided the cDNA or gDNA that served as material.

The CDR3 consists of 17 residues. Germline V gives CDR1 SGHRS, CDR2 YFSETQ. V was pared by 0 bases and J by 6 bases, with 12 bases of the junction left unmatched. Original methodology: Estimation of nucleated cell counts relied on the amplification of reference gene primers. Libraries were prepared by immunoSEQ multiplex PCR; TCRdb keeps only in-frame clonotypes and omits some of them. V and J calls plus clone size are reproduced from that table; the DNA served to infer D and trimming. The data hold hundreds of thousands of clones, with around 87% observed a single time. The chain uses TRBV5-1 and TRBJ2-3; 8 nucleotides agree with TRBD2. Input material: peripheral blood. This TCR came from a woman in her 30s who had recovered from COVID-19. The CDR3 protein is CASSLAWVGTSPDTQYF. CDR3 in DNA: TGCGCCAGCAGCTTGGCCTGGGTGGGGACTAGTCCGGATACGCAGTATTTT.